This T cell receptor (beta chain) was sequenced for a study of blood T cell repertoires in COVID-19. The overall study: Researchers got acute and convalescent COVID-19 samples from the United States, Italy and Spain.

Participants' own reports of clinical history determined their cohort assignment. Trimming removed 4 bases from V and 5 bases from J, with 15 bases in between. Germline lookup yields CDR1 MGHDK and CDR2 SYGVNS. The CDR3 spans 14 residues. Under the authors' procedure: Counts of nucleated cells, estimated from reference gene primer amplification, were obtained. The protocol was immunoSEQ multiplex PCR, while the TCRdb copy is restricted to in-frame clones and leaves out a portion. The V and J calls and clone size are taken from that table; D and trimming were inferred from the DNA. The sample has 45,000 to 55,000 clones, approximately 82% seen once. This clone was found once.

V and J are TRBV25-1 and TRBJ2-7; a weak D match, TRBD1 (5 bases). Sequencing was carried out using PBMCs or T cells enriched from blood (not recorded which). This clonotype was obtained from a woman between 45 and 60 years old with acute COVID-19. CDR3 in amino acids: CASSVFGLGDEQYF. In nucleotides, the CDR3 is TGTGCCAGCAGTGTATTTGGGTTAGGGGACGAGCAGTACTTC.